These 5 T cell receptor beta chains share one sample of origin, sequenced in a study of OX40 agonist ivuxolimab in advanced cancers. Clones were read by immunoSEQ multiplex PCR, and TCRdb kept only the in-frame ones, dropping some. Here the sample spans about 73,000 clones, roughly nine tenths being singletons. Sequences were derived from CD4+ or CD8+ T cells sorted from blood, sampled in a trial of the OX40 agonist ivuxolimab. These receptors originate from an adult with an advanced solid tumor such as melanoma, head and neck, liver or kidney cancer.

The chain joins TRBV7-9 to TRBJ2-5; a possible D gene is TRBD1 (5 bases). The CDR3 runs to 13 residues. CDR1 is SEHNR, CDR2 FQNEAQ, per germline (reference sequence). Trimming removed 5 bases from V and 6 bases from J, with 13 bases in between. CDR3 protein: CASSPKGRQTQYF. In DNA, the CDR3 is TGTGCCAGCAGCCCTAAGGGGCGGCAGACCCAGTACTTC. Full variable domain (missing parts from reference TRBV7-9 and TRBJ2-5): DTGVSQNPRHKITKRGQNVTFRCDPISEHNRLYWYRQTLGQGPEFLTYFQNEAQLEKSRLLSDRFSAERPKGSFSTLEIQRTEQGDSAMYLCASSPKGRQTQYFGPGTRLLVL.

The V gene is TRBV7-2, the J gene TRBJ2-5, with D possibly TRBD1 on 6 matching bases. Judging by the DNA end, TRBJ2-7 fits better; the J call may be wrong. The CDR3 has 12 amino acids. CDR1 is SGHTA, CDR2 FQGNSA, per germline. CDR3 nucleotides: TGTGCCAGCAGCTCCGGGACATACGAGCAGTACTTC. It translates to CASSSGTYEQYF.

The chain uses TRBV19 and TRBJ1-1, with D possibly being TRBD1 (5 bases). The V gene's germline CDR1 is LNHDA and CDR2 SQIVND (reference sequence). The CDR3 loop spans 13 amino acids. Trimming left V 6 bases short and J 5 bases short, with 13 bases between. For the CDR3, the DNA is TGTGCCAGTAGCGCAGGGTCTGGGACTGAAGCTTTCTTT. Its translation: CASSAGSGTEAFF.

The chain recombines TRBV19 with TRBJ2-3; TRBD2 agrees at 13 bases. From germline, CDR1 is LNHDA and CDR2 SQIVND (reference sequence). CDR3 length: 20 amino acids. J lost 0 bases, V lost 3 bases, and 12 bases had no gene match. The CDR3 nucleotides are TGTGCCAGTAGTATCTGGGGGCATCCGGGACTAGCGGGGAGCACAGATACGCAGTATTTT. Protein product: CASSIWGHPGLAGSTDTQYF.

The rearrangement links TRBV16 to TRBJ1-2; the D gene is possibly TRBD1 (5 bases). CDR3 length equals 13 residues. V lost 0 bases to trimming and J lost 4 bases, with 6 bases between them. Germline V lookup: CDR1 KGHSY, CDR2 FQNENV. Written as DNA, the CDR3 is TGTGCCAGCAGCCAATCGGGGGGCTATGGCTACACCTTC. Its protein is CASSQSGGYGYTF. The complete variable domain, with remaining parts taken from reference TRBV16 and TRBJ1-2, reads GEEVAQTPKHLVRGEGQKAKLYCAPIKGHSYVFWYQQVLKNEFKFLISFQNENVFDETGMPKERFSAKCLPNSPCSLEIQATKLEDSAVYFCASSQSGGYGYTFGSGTRLTVV.